This passage covers 31 T cell receptor beta chains from one sample sequenced in a study of blood T cell repertoires in COVID-19. TCRdb's copy holds only in-frame clones and misses some; the assay was immunoSEQ multiplex PCR. Seen here are approximately 300,000 clones, about 85% observed once, and the top ten hold under 2%. What was sequenced was PBMCs or T cells enriched from blood (not recorded which). The receptors shown here come from a woman in her 30s who had been exposed to COVID-19.

The chain has TRBV20-1 and TRBJ2-5; no firm D call. The V gene lost 3 bases and the J gene lost 9 bases, with 11 bases spanning the gap. Germline values: CDR1 DFQATT, CDR2 SNEGSKA (reference sequence). The CDR3 length is 11 residues. CDR3 nucleotides: TGCAGTGCTAGCGAGCCTGAACCCCAGTACTTC. Translated, it gives CSASEPEPQYF.

The chain is built from TRBV7-9 and TRBJ1-6, with 7 bases aligning to TRBD1. The CDR3 is 16 amino acids. Germline V gene lookup returns CDR1 SEHNR and CDR2 FQNEAQ (reference sequence). The V gene end was trimmed by 2 bases and the J gene end by 10 bases; junction bases not matched to a gene: 11. The CDR3 reads CASSLRVGQGDSPLHF. CDR3 DNA sequence: TGTGCCAGCAGCTTAAGGGTCGGGCAGGGGGACTCACCCCTCCACTTT.

The rearrangement uses TRBV14 and TRBJ1-3; no firm D call. This CDR3 spans 15 amino acids. Germline V gene sequence: CDR1 SGHDN, CDR2 FVKESK. Deletions cut 0 bases from V and 0 bases from J, with 6 bases between. DNA for the CDR3: TGTGCCAGCAGCCAAGAGTCGTTCTCTGGAAACACCATATATTTT. Encoded protein: CASSQESFSGNTIYF.

The chain couples TRBV27 to TRBJ2-3; 7 bases are a match to TRBD2. The germline V gene encodes CDR1 MNHEY and CDR2 SMNVEV (reference sequence). V trimming: 6 bases; J trimming: 4 bases; junction bases outside the gene matches: 22. The length of the CDR3 is 19 residues. CDR3 amino acids: CASRAPGLHLRPYPDTQYF. CDR3 nucleotides: TGTGCCAGCAGGGCCCCGGGACTACACCTTAGACCTTACCCAGATACGCAGTATTTT.

This clone was observed once. The chain's CDR3 is CASGLTSGTYNEQFF. The CDR3 coding sequence is TGTGCTAGTGGTTTGACTAGCGGGACATACAATGAGCAGTTCTTC. V is TRBV12-5 and J is TRBJ2-1, with 10 bases aligning to TRBD2. This CDR3 region has 15 residues. Germline-derived CDR1 and CDR2 are LGHNT and FRNRAP. V lost 2 bases, J lost 4 bases, and 2 bases stayed unmatched.

V is TRBV11-3 and J is TRBJ2-1, with 7 bases identical to TRBD1. V lost 1 base, J lost 2 bases, and 2 bases stayed unmatched. CDR1 and CDR2 (germline): SGHNT, YENEEA. There are 15 residues in the CDR3. The CDR3 sequence is CASSLVTGAYNEQFF. The CDR3 DNA sequence: TGTGCCAGCAGCTTAGTTACAGGGGCCTACAATGAGCAGTTCTTC.

The chain couples TRBV5-1 to TRBJ2-5, with 14 bases that match TRBD2. The CDR3 covers 15 residues. CDR1 is SGHRS, CDR2 YFSETQ, per germline. With 6 bases clipped from V and 3 bases from J, the junction kept 4 bases outside the gene matches. The DNA for the CDR3 is TGCGCCAGCACCCCGGGACTAGCGGGGGAAGAGACCCAGTACTTC. Translating it yields CASTPGLAGEETQYF.

The chain couples TRBV28 to TRBJ1-4, with 12 bases aligning to TRBD1. This CDR3 contains 19 residues. Per the germline V gene, CDR1 is MDHEN and CDR2 is SYDVKM. The V and J ends lost 6 bases and 1 base, in that order; junction bases with no gene match: 12. For the CDR3, the DNA is TGTGCCAGCAGGGGGACAGGGGGCAAAATCTTATTAACTAATGAAAAACTGTTTTTT. As protein: CASRGTGGKILLTNEKLFF.

The genes are TRBV6-2 or TRBV6-3 and TRBJ2-7; possibly TRBD2 for D (5 bases). This CDR3 contains 14 residues. Looked up from germline, CDR1 is MNHEY and CDR2 is SVGEGT. Trimming shortened V by 2 bases and J by 2 bases, and 10 bases separated the two germline ends. CDR3 DNA: TGTGCCAGCAGTTACAACGGGAAAACCTACGAGCAGTACTTC. Amino acids: CASSYNGKTYEQYF.

The CDR3 DNA reads TGTGCCAGCAGCCAGTCCTGGGGGGGAACTGGAAACACCATATATTTT. Its translation is CASSQSWGGTGNTIYF. V is TRBV4-2 and J is TRBJ1-3; tentatively, D is TRBD1 (5 bases). Between the trimmed V and J ends, which lost 3 bases and 2 bases, there was a span of 14 bases. The germline V gene encodes CDR1 LGHNA and CDR2 YNFKEQ. The CDR3 is made up of 16 amino acids.

This clone appeared once. V gene TRBV18 combines with J gene TRBJ1-1, with D unclear. The germline V gene has CDR1 KGHSH and CDR2 LQKENI. V shed 6 bases and J shed 2 bases, with 13 bases lying between them. The length of the CDR3 is 14 residues. The DNA for the CDR3 is TGTGCCAGCTCCCTCGGGTCCGGAAACACTGAAGCTTTCTTT. It codes for CASSLGSGNTEAFF.

V usage is TRBV12-3 or TRBV12-4 and J usage is TRBJ2-2; TRBD2 is a possible D gene (5 bases). With 7 bases removed from V and 5 bases from J, the gap between germline ends came to 8 bases. This CDR3 contains 12 residues. The CDR3 DNA is TGTGCCAGCAATGGAGGTACCGGGGAGCTGTTTTTT. Translated, it gives CASNGGTGELFF.

This clone was counted a few times. The rearrangement uses TRBV12-3 or TRBV12-4 and TRBJ1-2; 9 bases agree with TRBD1. V was pared by 6 bases and J by 8 bases, with 7 bases of the junction left unmatched. The CDR3 contains 13 residues. CDR3 DNA sequence: TGTGCCAGCAGCCAGGACAGGGGCCGCGGCTACACCTTC. Translation: CASSQDRGRGYTF.

The chain is built from TRBV5-8 and TRBJ1-5; 11 positions match TRBD1. The junction had 7 bases not matched to a gene; V was cut back by 4 bases and J by 4 bases. CDR1 is SGHTS, CDR2 YDEGEE, per germline. The CDR3 is made up of 16 amino acids. CDR3 nucleotide sequence: TGTGCCAGCAGCCTGGGGACAGGGGGTACTAATCAGCCCCAGCATTTT. Protein product: CASSLGTGGTNQPQHF.

The chain employs TRBV7-3 and TRBJ2-3; D may be TRBD2 (6 bases). This CDR3 comprises 16 residues. V shed 5 bases and J shed 9 bases, with 24 bases lying between them. Germline assignment: CDR1 SGHTA and CDR2 FQGTGA. The CDR3 bases are TGTGCCAGCAGCCCCGTACCTAGCGTGGATGGAAGGACGCAGTATTTT. Amino acid sequence: CASSPVPSVDGRTQYF.

This chain links TRBV6-2 or TRBV6-3 with TRBJ1-2, with D hard to call. This CDR3 comprises 14 residues. V was trimmed by 4 bases and J by 7 bases, leaving 16 bases between them. Germline assignment: CDR1 MNHEY and CDR2 SVGEGT. CDR3 in amino acids: CASSSGSAVGGYTF. DNA for the CDR3: TGTGCCAGCAGTTCAGGTTCGGCAGTCGGTGGCTACACCTTC.

The chain carries TRBV2 and TRBJ1-4, with 7 bases that match TRBD1. The germline CDR1 and CDR2 sequences are SNHLY and FYNNEI. V lost 4 bases, J lost 5 bases, and 7 bases stayed unmatched. The CDR3 is 15 residues long. The CDR3 spells CASSGQGVRNEKLFF. The CDR3 DNA reads TGTGCCAGCAGTGGCCAGGGGGTGAGGAATGAAAAACTGTTTTTT.

J is TRBJ2-7 and V is TRBV19, with TRBD2 matching 8 bases. CDR1 is LNHDA, CDR2 SQIVND, per germline (reference sequence). The V segment lost 11 bases and the J segment 6 bases; nucleotides outside the gene matches: 6. The CDR3 is made up of 11 amino acids. The CDR3 here is CADREGSEQYF. The CDR3 bases are TGTGCCGATCGGGAGGGATCCGAGCAGTACTTC.

The rearrangement joins TRBV28 to TRBJ1-6, with 7 bases matching TRBD1. Trimming cost V 7 bases and J 6 bases; bases outside gene matches: 12. The CDR3 contains 16 residues. Germline V gives CDR1 MDHEN, CDR2 SYDVKM. CDR3 nucleotides: TGTGCCAGCATTCGATCCGGGACAGCGAGTAATTCACCCCTCCACTTT. Amino acids: CASIRSGTASNSPLHF.

This chain links TRBV7-2 with TRBJ2-7; D is possibly TRBD2 (6 bases). V dropped 5 bases and J dropped 2 bases, with 28 bases sitting between them. The length of the CDR3 is 19 residues. Germline V gene data show CDR1 as SGHTA and CDR2 as FQGNSA. CDR3 nucleotides: TGTGCCAGCAGCACCCAAGGATTGTCGGGTGGCGGGGTCGCCTACGAGCAGTACTTC. As protein: CASSTQGLSGGGVAYEQYF.

The chain has TRBV9 and TRBJ2-3, with TRBD1 matching over 10 bases. The CDR3 length is 18 residues. Germline V lookup: CDR1 SGDLS, CDR2 YYNGEE. V was clipped by 2 bases and J by 5 bases; unmatched bases: 14. The CDR3 coding sequence is TGTGCCAGCAGCGTCACTCCATTTGACAGGGGGCTGGGAGATACGCAGTATTTT. This encodes CASSVTPFDRGLGDTQYF.

J is TRBJ2-2 and V is TRBV5-4, with D perhaps TRBD2 (5 bases). Trimming removed 3 bases from V and 7 bases from J, with 10 bases in between. Germline lookup yields CDR1 SGHNT and CDR2 YYREEE (reference sequence). The length of the CDR3 is 13 residues. The CDR3, as DNA: TGTGCCAGCAGCTCCGAACGGGGCGGGGAGCTGTTTTTT. This encodes CASSSERGGELFF.

The chain recombines TRBV18 with TRBJ2-1; D unresolved. The CDR3 is 16 amino acids. Looked up from germline, CDR1 is KGHSH and CDR2 is LQKENI. V was pared by 3 bases and J by 4 bases, with 16 bases between. The CDR3 reads CASSPPLLKLYNEQFF. Here the CDR3 DNA reads TGTGCCAGCTCACCCCCCCTACTGAAACTATACAATGAGCAGTTCTTC.

The rearrangement joins TRBV10-3 to TRBJ1-2; 8 nucleotides align to TRBD1. Germline CDR1 reads ENHRY; CDR2 reads SYGVKD. V shed 4 bases, J shed 0 bases, and the junction held 4 bases outside the gene matches. This CDR3 is built from 15 residues. The CDR3: CAISVGQGPNYGYTF. The CDR3 DNA sequence: TGTGCCATCAGTGTAGGACAGGGCCCTAACTATGGCTACACCTTC.

This chain uses TRBV5-1 with TRBJ2-3; 10 bases are a match to TRBD2. V gave up 5 bases and J gave up 0 bases; unmatched junction bases: 9. This CDR3 is built from 17 residues. Germline-derived CDR1 and CDR2 are SGHRS and YFSETQ. CDR3 region: CASSGVDSGRSTDTQYF. The CDR3, as DNA: TGCGCCAGCAGTGGGGTGGATAGCGGGAGGAGCACAGATACGCAGTATTTT.

The chain employs TRBV5-1 and TRBJ2-2; 9 positions agree with TRBD2. With V trimmed by 1 base and J by 4 bases, 2 bases remained unmatched. Germline V gene sequence: CDR1 SGHRS, CDR2 YFSETQ. The CDR3 length is 15 residues. DNA of the CDR3: TGCGCCAGCAGCTTGACTAGCGGGTTCACCGGGGAGCTGTTTTTT. This sequence encodes CASSLTSGFTGELFF.

This clone was counted once. The sample contains more than one DNA sequence encoding this CDR3. This chain connects TRBV20-1 to TRBJ2-4; either TRBD1 or TRBD2 may fit D (6 bases each). V lost 3 bases, J lost 3 bases, and 9 bases lay in between. Looked up from germline, CDR1 is DFQATT and CDR2 is SNEGSKA (reference sequence). The CDR3 length is 13 residues. The CDR3 is CSASEGGKNIQYF. Written as DNA, the CDR3 is TGCAGTGCTAGTGAGGGGGGCAAAAACATTCAGTACTTC.

The rearrangement joins TRBV5-1 to TRBJ2-3; D call uncertain. Germline assignment: CDR1 SGHRS and CDR2 YFSETQ. The V end was cut by 0 bases, the J end by 1 base, with 12 bases between. CDR3 length: 16 residues. The CDR3 loop reads CASSLERRSGTDTQYF. The CDR3 coding sequence is TGCGCCAGCAGCTTGGAGCGCAGATCGGGCACAGATACGCAGTATTTT.

The CDR3 loop is CASGLHMGGRAANEQFF. CDR3 nucleotide sequence: TGTGCTAGTGGTTTGCATATGGGCGGGAGAGCCGCTAATGAGCAGTTCTTC. V usage is TRBV12-5 and J usage is TRBJ2-1, with TRBD2 identical over 7 bases. Germline V gene sequence: CDR1 LGHNT, CDR2 FRNRAP. The CDR3 sequence is 17 residues long. The trim removed 2 bases at V and 7 bases at J, leaving 14 bases unmatched.

The rearrangement uses TRBV28 and TRBJ1-2; D possibly corresponds to TRBD1 (6 bases). The CDR3 length is 12 residues. The germline gives CDR1 MDHEN, CDR2 SYDVKM. The V gene lost 10 bases and the J gene lost 0 bases, with 9 bases spanning the gap. CDR3 nucleotide sequence: TGTGCCATACAGGGTGCTAACTATGGCTACACCTTC. It specifies CAIQGANYGYTF.

V usage is TRBV7-9 and J usage is TRBJ1-1, with 10 bases identical to TRBD1. V shed 5 bases and J 3 bases; nucleotides not matched to a gene: 9. The CDR3 is made up of 16 amino acids. Looked up from germline, CDR1 is SEHNR and CDR2 is FQNEAQ (reference sequence). CDR3 nucleotide sequence: TGTGCCAGCAGCCATTCCGGGACAGGGGACCACACTGAAGCTTTCTTT. The encoded protein is CASSHSGTGDHTEAFF. The full variable domain, completed using reference TRBV7-9 and TRBJ1-1, is DTGVSQNPRHKITKRGQNVTFRCDPISEHNRLYWYRQTLGQGPEFLTYFQNEAQLEKSRLLSDRFSAERPKGSFSTLEIQRTEQGDSAMYLCASSHSGTGDHTEAFFGQGTRLTVV.